Below, 28 T cell receptor beta chains from the same sample are listed, as sequenced in a study of PD-L1 blockade in urothelial cancer (dated 2017 in TCRdb). Sample time point, as interpreted from the label and publication: pretreatment peripheral blood. Library method: the immunoSEQ multiplex PCR assay. The table was pulled from immuneACCESS by TCRdb, which kept in-frame rearrangements only. Such tables lose some clones; where checked, under half of the loss comes from unresolved V genes, and the rest has no known cause. Here the sample has tens of thousands of clones; 75% to 85% occur a single time. Of the sample, more than 5.5% falls within the top ten clones. This material consisted of PBMCs, taken around atezolizumab (anti-PD-L1) treatment. The receptors shown here come from a man between 65 and 85 years old with urothelial cancer.

This clone appeared a single time. V is TRBV10-3 and J is TRBJ2-7, with D tentatively TRBD2 (5 bases). V gave up 6 bases and J gave up 0 bases, with 9 bases separating them. CDR1 and CDR2 from the germline V gene are ENHRY and SYGVKD. CDR3 length: 13 residues. CDR3: CAISGGFSYEQYF. For the CDR3, the DNA is TGTGCCATCAGCGGCGGGTTCTCCTACGAGCAGTACTTC.

This clone has only one observation. The CDR3 here is CASSEARNEKLFF. As DNA, the CDR3 is TGTGCCAGCAGTGAAGCCAGAAATGAAAAACTGTTTTTT. This rearrangement joins TRBV2 to TRBJ1-4; D not certain. This CDR3 has 13 amino acids. The V end lost 0 bases, the J end lost 5 bases, and 4 bases lay between the germline ends. The germline gives CDR1 SNHLY, CDR2 FYNNEI.

The rearrangement links TRBV5-1 to TRBJ2-2; D call uncertain. Germline V lookup: CDR1 SGHRS, CDR2 YFSETQ. The CDR3 spans 13 residues. V lost 5 bases, J lost 1 base, and 6 bases lay in between. CDR3 nucleotides: TGCGCCAGCAGGCCGGGGAACACCGGGGAGCTGTTTTTT. Translated: CASRPGNTGELFF.

The J gene is TRBJ1-1, the V gene TRBV19; 8 nucleotides match TRBD1. The CDR3 is 16 amino acids. From germline, CDR1 is LNHDA and CDR2 SQIVND (reference sequence). Germline trimming cut 6 bases from V and 7 bases from J; bases unmatched to any gene: 16. The CDR3 nucleotides read TGTGCCAGTAGAGCGGACAGGGCCCGCTCGAATAGTGAAGCTTTCTTT. Translation gives CASRADRARSNSEAFF. Combining the CDR3 with reference TRBV19 and TRBJ1-1 gives the whole variable domain DGGITQSPKYLFRKEGQNVTLSCEQNLNHDAMYWYRQDPGQGLRLIYYSQIVNDFQKGDIAEGYSVSREKKESFPLTVTSAQKNPTAFYLCASRADRARSNSEAFFGQGTRLTVV.

V gene TRBV5-1 combines with J gene TRBJ2-4; 12 bases are shared with TRBD2. Per germline, CDR1 SGHRS and CDR2 YFSETQ. The trim removed 4 bases at V and 4 bases at J, leaving 3 bases unmatched. This CDR3 region has 15 residues. The CDR3 reads CASSPGLAGKNIQYF. As DNA, the CDR3 is TGCGCCAGCAGCCCCGGACTAGCGGGAAAAAACATTCAGTACTTC.

The chain recombines TRBV14 with TRBJ1-2; 8 bases are a match to TRBD1. Germline CDR1 and CDR2: SGHDN and FVKESK. V was pared by 1 base and J by 1 base, with 14 bases of the junction left unmatched. CDR3 length: 19 amino acids. CDR3 DNA: TGTGCCAGCAGCCAAGTAGGGCAGGACAGGGAGAAGATTAACTATGGCTACACCTTC. The encoded protein is CASSQVGQDREKINYGYTF.

The V and J genes are TRBV19 and TRBJ1-3; D remains unclear. The germline V and J ends were trimmed by 4 bases and 0 bases, with 13 bases remaining between them. This CDR3 region has 16 residues. Germline lookup yields CDR1 LNHDA and CDR2 SQIVND (reference sequence). The CDR3 DNA is TGTGCCAGTAGTAATGTGGGCTACAACTCTGGAAACACCATATATTTT. Its translation: CASSNVGYNSGNTIYF.

Here the CDR3 DNA reads TGTGCCAGCAGCTTAGAAGCAAACAATGAGCAGTTCTTC. It is translated as CASSLEANNEQFF. This chain connects TRBV11-2 to TRBJ2-1, with unresolved D. Trimming shortened V by 0 bases and J by 5 bases, and 5 bases separated the two germline ends. The germline gives CDR1 SGHAT, CDR2 FQNNGV. The CDR3 contains 13 residues.

The V and J genes are TRBV11-2 and TRBJ2-3; perhaps TRBD1 as D (5 bases). CDR3 length equals 13 residues. Germline assignment: CDR1 SGHAT and CDR2 FQNNGV. Trimming cost V 1 base and J 6 bases, with 8 bases left between them. DNA of the CDR3: TGTGCCAGCAGCTTAGTAGGGGTGGATACGCAGTATTTT. The encoded protein is CASSLVGVDTQYF.

J is TRBJ1-1 and V is TRBV7-3; 7 nucleotides line up with TRBD1. The CDR3 sequence is 15 residues long. Germline V lookup: CDR1 SGHTA, CDR2 FQGTGA. The J segment lost 7 bases and the V segment lost 0 bases, leaving 8 bases of the junction unmatched. The CDR3, as DNA: TGTGCCAGCAGCTTAACTATAGGGGGCTTTGGTGAAGCTTTCTTT. Translated, it gives CASSLTIGGFGEAFF.

V and J are TRBV5-1 and TRBJ2-2; 13 nucleotides agree with TRBD2. This CDR3 spans 18 amino acids. Trimming cost V 3 bases and J 5 bases; bases outside gene matches: 10. Germline assignment: CDR1 SGHRS and CDR2 YFSETQ. The CDR3 protein is CASSSRTSGRVVTGELFF. Written as DNA, the CDR3 is TGCGCCAGCAGCTCCAGGACTAGCGGGAGAGTGGTTACCGGGGAGCTGTTTTTT.

This rearrangement joins TRBV7-9 to TRBJ2-7; tentative D call: TRBD1 (6 bases). The CDR3 totals 13 residues. CDR1 and CDR2 (germline): SEHNR, FQNEAQ (reference sequence). V was clipped by 5 bases and J by 5 bases, with 13 bases between them. The CDR3: CASSKDSYHEQYF. The DNA for the CDR3 is TGTGCCAGCAGCAAGGACAGCTACCACGAGCAGTACTTC.

The V call is TRBV14, the J call TRBJ1-1, with no clear D. The CDR3 covers 14 residues. V lost 0 bases to trimming and J lost 1 base, with 6 bases between them. Germline V gives CDR1 SGHDN, CDR2 FVKESK. The CDR3 nucleotides are TGTGCCAGCAGCCAAGAACGGTGGAACACTGAAGCTTTCTTT. Its protein is CASSQERWNTEAFF.

The CDR3 DNA sequence: TGTGCCAGCAGCTGGACAGGTACCGGGGAGCTGTTTTTT. Translation: CASSWTGTGELFF. The chain recombines TRBV5-4 with TRBJ2-2, with 7 bases matching TRBD1. The CDR3 is 13 residues long. Trimming cost V 3 bases and J 5 bases; bases outside gene matches: 1. Germline V gene data show CDR1 as SGHNT and CDR2 as YYREEE (reference sequence).

The V gene is TRBV27, the J gene TRBJ2-7; a weak D match, TRBD2 (6 bases). Germline values: CDR1 MNHEY, CDR2 SMNVEV (reference sequence). The CDR3 length is 14 residues. Trimming stripped 3 bases from V and 2 bases from J, with 11 bases between. The chain's CDR3 is CASSFGGLTYEQYF. CDR3 DNA: TGTGCCAGCAGTTTTGGAGGACTAACCTACGAGCAGTACTTC.

V gene TRBV4-3 combines with J gene TRBJ2-3; TRBD2 agrees at 16 bases. J gave up 5 bases and V 1 base, and 9 bases lay outside the gene matches. Germline loops: CDR1 LGHNA, CDR2 YSLEER. This CDR3 spans 19 amino acids. The CDR3 DNA reads as TGCGCCAGCAGCCAAGGGGGACTAGCGGGAGGGCCAGGGCGAGATACGCAGTATTTT. Protein product: CASSQGGLAGGPGRDTQYF.

This clone appeared a few times. This chain connects TRBV5-1 to TRBJ2-2; 11 bases match TRBD1. CDR1 is SGHRS, CDR2 YFSETQ, per germline. V shed 2 bases and J 4 bases; nucleotides not matched to a gene: 4. The CDR3 extends over 16 amino acids. CDR3 sequence: CASSFGQGASTGELFF. The CDR3 DNA reads as TGCGCCAGCAGCTTTGGACAGGGGGCTAGCACCGGGGAGCTGTTTTTT.

The chain employs TRBV5-6 and TRBJ2-1; 7 bases match TRBD2. The CDR3 sequence is 16 residues long. Germline CDR1 and CDR2: SGHDT and YYEEEE. V shed 3 bases and J 1 base; nucleotides not matched to a gene: 7. The CDR3: CASSSLSGLSYNEQFF. In DNA, the CDR3 is TGTGCCAGCAGCTCCCTTAGCGGGTTGTCCTACAATGAGCAGTTCTTC. Variable domain in full (rest from reference TRBV5-6 and TRBJ2-1): DAGVTQSPTHLIKTRGQQVTLRCSPKSGHDTVSWYQQALGQGPQFIFQYYEEEERQRGNFPDRFSGHQFPNYSSELNVNALLLGDSALYLCASSSLSGLSYNEQFFGPGTRLTVL.

CDR3 DNA sequence: TGTGCCAGCAGCTTAAGTTCACAGGGAGATACGCAGTATTTT. Translated: CASSLSSQGDTQYF. The V call is TRBV7-3, the J call TRBJ2-3; weak D call: TRBD1 (6 bases). Looked up from germline, CDR1 is SGHTA and CDR2 is FQGTGA. The CDR3 has 14 amino acids. Trimming shortened V by 1 base and J by 5 bases, and 10 bases separated the two germline ends.

This chain joins TRBV7-9 and TRBJ1-1, with D unresolved. CDR3 length: 13 residues. The V gene lost 2 bases and the J gene lost 6 bases, with 10 bases spanning the gap. Germline assignment: CDR1 SEHNR and CDR2 FQNEAQ (reference sequence). The CDR3 reads CASSLNLEAEAFF. The CDR3 DNA follows: TGTGCCAGCAGCTTAAATTTAGAAGCTGAAGCTTTCTTT. The variable domain in full, completed from reference TRBV7-9 and TRBJ1-1, reads DTGVSQNPRHKITKRGQNVTFRCDPISEHNRLYWYRQTLGQGPEFLTYFQNEAQLEKSRLLSDRFSAERPKGSFSTLEIQRTEQGDSAMYLCASSLNLEAEAFFGQGTRLTVV.

This rearrangement joins TRBV6-6 to TRBJ1-2; D is possibly TRBD1 (5 bases). The CDR3 loop spans 16 amino acids. With 0 bases removed from V and 7 bases from J, the gap between germline ends came to 18 bases. Germline loops: CDR1 MNHNY, CDR2 SVGAGI (reference sequence). CDR3 DNA: TGTGCCAGCAGTTACTCGTCGGGCAGGGCGTCAGGTGGCTACACCTTC. Its protein product is CASSYSSGRASGGYTF.

V and J are TRBV2 and TRBJ2-3, with D unresolved. V dropped 3 bases and J dropped 0 bases, with 4 bases sitting between them. CDR1 is SNHLY, CDR2 FYNNEI, per germline. This CDR3 is built from 13 residues. CDR3 sequence reads: CASSDRSTDTQYF. The DNA for the CDR3 is TGTGCCAGCAGTGACCGGAGCACAGATACGCAGTATTTT.

The V call is TRBV6-6, the J call TRBJ2-5; 8 nucleotides agree with TRBD2. Trimming cost V 5 bases and J 4 bases; bases outside gene matches: 9. In germline, CDR1 is MNHNY, CDR2 SVGAGI (reference sequence). The length of the CDR3 is 15 residues. CDR3 DNA sequence: TGTGCCAGCAGTCCCCCCGGGGGGGAAGGAGAGACCCAGTACTTC. Translating it yields CASSPPGGEGETQYF.

This rearrangement joins TRBV7-3 to TRBJ2-2, with 8 bases aligning to TRBD2. Per germline, CDR1 SGHTA and CDR2 FQGTGA. The ends lost 10 bases at V and 6 bases at J; junction bases unmatched: 10. CDR3 size: 14 residues. As DNA, the CDR3 is TGTGCCACCGCCTCAAGCGGGGGTCCCGGGGAGCTGTTTTTT. Protein: CATASSGGPGELFF.

This chain links TRBV7-6 with TRBJ2-5, with TRBD2 matching over 7 bases. Germline V lookup: CDR1 SGHVS, CDR2 FNYEAQ. Losses at the gene ends were 2 bases for V and 0 bases for J; bases not matched to a gene: 6. This CDR3 is 16 amino acids long. The CDR3 region is CASSLLGGRDQETQYF. The CDR3 nucleotides are TGTGCCAGCAGCTTATTGGGGGGGAGAGACCAAGAGACCCAGTACTTC.

This chain links TRBV11-2 with TRBJ2-5; possible D gene TRBD1, 5 bases. The CDR3 consists of 14 residues. The V gene lost 1 base and the J gene lost 4 bases, with 10 bases spanning the gap. Germline values: CDR1 SGHAT, CDR2 FQNNGV. CDR3 protein: CASSLGARVETQYF. The CDR3 DNA reads TGTGCCAGCAGCTTAGGGGCCAGGGTAGAGACCCAGTACTTC.

The chain recombines TRBV28 with TRBJ2-1; TRBD2 matches 8 bases. V was clipped by 5 bases and J by 9 bases; unmatched bases: 9. The CDR3 covers 14 residues. Germline V lookup: CDR1 MDHEN, CDR2 SYDVKM. The CDR3 coding sequence is TGTGCCAGCAGTCCTACGGGGGGGCAAGTTGAGCAGTTCTTC. It encodes CASSPTGGQVEQFF. Full variable domain (remainder filled in from reference TRBV28 and TRBJ2-1): DVKVTQSSRYLVKRTGEKVFLECVQDMDHENMFWYRQDPGLGLRLIYFSYDVKMKEKGDIPEGYSVSREKKERFSLILESASTNQTSMYLCASSPTGGQVEQFFGPGTRLTVL.

A note on this clone: In the same sample, other DNA sequences code for this CDR3. This chain links TRBV18 with TRBJ1-2; no definite D call. Trimming cost V 3 bases and J 2 bases, with 7 bases left between them. Germline V lookup: CDR1 KGHSH, CDR2 LQKENI. CDR3 length equals 13 residues. Here the CDR3 DNA reads TGTGCCAGCTCACCCGACAAGAACTATGGCTACACCTTC. It translates to CASSPDKNYGYTF.